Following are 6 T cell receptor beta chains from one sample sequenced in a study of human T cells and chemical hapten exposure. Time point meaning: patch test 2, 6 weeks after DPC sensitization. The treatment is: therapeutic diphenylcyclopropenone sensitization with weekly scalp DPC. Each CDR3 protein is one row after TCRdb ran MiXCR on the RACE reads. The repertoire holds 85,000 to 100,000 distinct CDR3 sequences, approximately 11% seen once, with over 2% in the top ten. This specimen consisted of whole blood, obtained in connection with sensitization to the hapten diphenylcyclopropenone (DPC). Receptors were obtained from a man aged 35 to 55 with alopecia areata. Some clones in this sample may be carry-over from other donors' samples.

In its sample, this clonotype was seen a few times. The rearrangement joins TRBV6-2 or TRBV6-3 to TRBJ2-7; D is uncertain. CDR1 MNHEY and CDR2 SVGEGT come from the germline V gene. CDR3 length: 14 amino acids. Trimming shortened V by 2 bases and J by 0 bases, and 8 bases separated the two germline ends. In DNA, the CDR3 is TGTGCCAGCAGTTACGGTCGAAACTCCTACGAGCAGTACTTC. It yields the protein CASSYGRNSYEQYF.

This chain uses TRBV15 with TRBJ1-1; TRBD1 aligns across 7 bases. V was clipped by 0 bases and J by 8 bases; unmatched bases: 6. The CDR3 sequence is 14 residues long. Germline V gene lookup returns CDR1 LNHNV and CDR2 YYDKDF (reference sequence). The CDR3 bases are TGTGCCACCAGCAGAGATCTTGGCAGGGGGGAAGCTTTCTTT. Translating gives CATSRDLGRGEAFF.

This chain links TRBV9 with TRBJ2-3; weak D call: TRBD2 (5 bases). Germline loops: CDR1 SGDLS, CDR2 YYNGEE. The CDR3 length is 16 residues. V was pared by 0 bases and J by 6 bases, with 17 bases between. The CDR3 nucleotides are TGTGCCAGCAGCGTAGGGTTAGTACGAAGAGGGGATACGCAGTATTTT. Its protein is CASSVGLVRRGDTQYF.

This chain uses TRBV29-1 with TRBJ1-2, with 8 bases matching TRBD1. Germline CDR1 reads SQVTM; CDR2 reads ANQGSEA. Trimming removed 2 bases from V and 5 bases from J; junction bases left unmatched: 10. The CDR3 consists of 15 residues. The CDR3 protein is CSVESSTGVGYGYTF. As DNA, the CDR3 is TGCAGCGTTGAATCTTCGACAGGGGTTGGGTATGGCTACACCTTC.

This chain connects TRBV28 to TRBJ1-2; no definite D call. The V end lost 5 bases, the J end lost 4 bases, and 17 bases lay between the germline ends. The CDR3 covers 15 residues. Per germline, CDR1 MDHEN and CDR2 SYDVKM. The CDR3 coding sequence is TGTGCCAGCAGTATGAGACCGGGCCTCAGCTATGGCTACACCTTC. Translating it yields CASSMRPGLSYGYTF.

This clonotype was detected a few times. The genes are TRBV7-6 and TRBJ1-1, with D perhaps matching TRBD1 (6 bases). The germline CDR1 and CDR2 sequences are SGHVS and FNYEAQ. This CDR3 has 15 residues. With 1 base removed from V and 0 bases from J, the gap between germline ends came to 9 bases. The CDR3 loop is CASSLVGGLNTEAFF. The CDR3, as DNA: TGTGCCAGCAGCTTAGTGGGGGGGCTGAACACTGAAGCTTTCTTT.